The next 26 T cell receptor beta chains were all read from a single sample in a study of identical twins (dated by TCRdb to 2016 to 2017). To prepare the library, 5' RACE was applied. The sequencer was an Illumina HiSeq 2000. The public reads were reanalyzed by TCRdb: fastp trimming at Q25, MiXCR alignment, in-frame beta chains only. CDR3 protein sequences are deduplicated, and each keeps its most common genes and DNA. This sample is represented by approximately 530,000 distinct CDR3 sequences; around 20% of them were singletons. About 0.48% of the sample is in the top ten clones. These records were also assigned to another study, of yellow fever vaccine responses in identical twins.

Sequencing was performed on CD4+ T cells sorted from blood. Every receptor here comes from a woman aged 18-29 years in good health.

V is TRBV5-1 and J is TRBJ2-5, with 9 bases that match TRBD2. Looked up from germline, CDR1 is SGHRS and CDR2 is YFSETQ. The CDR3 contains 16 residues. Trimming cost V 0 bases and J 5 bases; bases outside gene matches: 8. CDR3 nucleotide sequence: TGCGCCAGCAGCTTGGGGGTAGCGGGAGTTGTCGAGACCCAGTACTTC. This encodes CASSLGVAGVVETQYF. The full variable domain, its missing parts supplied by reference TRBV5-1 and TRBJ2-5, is KAGVTQTPRYLIKTRGQQVTLSCSPISGHRSVSWYQQTPGQGLQFLFEYFSETQRNKGNFPGRFSGRQFSNSRSEMNVSTLELGDSALYLCASSLGVAGVVETQYFGPGTRLLVL.

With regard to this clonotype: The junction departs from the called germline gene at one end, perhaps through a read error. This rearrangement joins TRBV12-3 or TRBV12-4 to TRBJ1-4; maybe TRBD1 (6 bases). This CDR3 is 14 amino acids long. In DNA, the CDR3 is TGTGCCGGATCCAACAGGGCCGTAGGTGAAAAACTGTCTTTT. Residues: CAGSNRAVGEKLSF.

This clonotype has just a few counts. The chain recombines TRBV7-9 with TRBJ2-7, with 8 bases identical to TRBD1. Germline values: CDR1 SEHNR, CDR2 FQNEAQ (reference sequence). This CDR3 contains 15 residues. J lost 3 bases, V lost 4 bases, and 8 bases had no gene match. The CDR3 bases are TGTGCCAGCAGCTCTGCCGACAGGGGAGTCTACGAGCAGTACGTC. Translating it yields CASSSADRGVYEQYV.

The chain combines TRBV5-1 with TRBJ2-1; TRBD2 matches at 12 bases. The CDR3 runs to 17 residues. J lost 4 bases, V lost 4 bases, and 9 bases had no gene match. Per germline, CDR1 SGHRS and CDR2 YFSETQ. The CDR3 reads CASSARLAGEGYNEQFF. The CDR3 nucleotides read TGCGCCAGCAGCGCTAGACTAGCGGGAGAAGGATACAATGAGCAGTTCTTC. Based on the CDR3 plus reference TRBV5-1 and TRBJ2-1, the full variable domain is KAGVTQTPRYLIKTRGQQVTLSCSPISGHRSVSWYQQTPGQGLQFLFEYFSETQRNKGNFPGRFSGRQFSNSRSEMNVSTLELGDSALYLCASSARLAGEGYNEQFFGPGTRLTVL.

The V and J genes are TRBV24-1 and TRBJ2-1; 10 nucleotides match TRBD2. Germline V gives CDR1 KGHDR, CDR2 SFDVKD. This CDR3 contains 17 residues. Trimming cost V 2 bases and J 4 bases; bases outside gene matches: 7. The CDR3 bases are TGTGCCACCAGTGATTCAAGCGGGAGGGACTCTTACAATGAGCAGTTCTTC. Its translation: CATSDSSGRDSYNEQFF.

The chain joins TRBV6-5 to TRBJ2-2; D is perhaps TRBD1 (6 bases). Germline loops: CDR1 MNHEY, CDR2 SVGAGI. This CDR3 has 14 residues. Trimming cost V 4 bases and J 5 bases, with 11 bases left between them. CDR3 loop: CASSSGQRTGELFF. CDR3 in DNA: TGTGCCAGCAGTTCCGGACAGAGGACCGGGGAGCTGTTTTTT.

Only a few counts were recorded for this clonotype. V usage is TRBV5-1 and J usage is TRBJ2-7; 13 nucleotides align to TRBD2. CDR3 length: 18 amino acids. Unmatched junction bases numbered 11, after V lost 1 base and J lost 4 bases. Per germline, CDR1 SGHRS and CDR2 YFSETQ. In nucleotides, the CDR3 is TGCGCCAGCAGCTTGACTGGACTAGCGGGAGCGGTTTTTTACGAGCAGTACTTC. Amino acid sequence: CASSLTGLAGAVFYEQYF.

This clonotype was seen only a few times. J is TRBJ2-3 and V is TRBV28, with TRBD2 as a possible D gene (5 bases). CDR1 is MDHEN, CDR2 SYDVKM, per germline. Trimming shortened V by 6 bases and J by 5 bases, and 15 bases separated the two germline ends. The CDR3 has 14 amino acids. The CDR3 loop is CASSLDVGRDTQYF. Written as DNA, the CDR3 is TGTGCCAGCAGCCTAGACGTGGGGAGAGATACGCAGTATTTT.

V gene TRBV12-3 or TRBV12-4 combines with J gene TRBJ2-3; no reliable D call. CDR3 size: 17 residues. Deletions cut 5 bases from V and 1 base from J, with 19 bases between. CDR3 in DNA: TGTGCCAGCAGTCCCAAGTCCCCCGGATGGGGCACAGATACGCAGTATTTT. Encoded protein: CASSPKSPGWGTDTQYF.

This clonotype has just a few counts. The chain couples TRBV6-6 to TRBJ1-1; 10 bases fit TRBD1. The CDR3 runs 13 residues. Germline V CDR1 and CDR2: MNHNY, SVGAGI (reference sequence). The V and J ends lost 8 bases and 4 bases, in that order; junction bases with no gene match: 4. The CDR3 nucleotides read TGTGCCAGCGGACAGGGGGTTGGCACTGAAGCTTTCTTT. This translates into CASGQGVGTEAFF.

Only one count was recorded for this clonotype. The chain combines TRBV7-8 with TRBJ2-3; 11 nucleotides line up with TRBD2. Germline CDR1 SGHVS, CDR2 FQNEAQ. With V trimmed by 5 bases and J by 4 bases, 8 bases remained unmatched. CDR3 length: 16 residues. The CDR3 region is CASSSSGGGRADTQYF. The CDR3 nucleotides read TGTGCCAGCAGCAGTAGCGGGGGGGGGAGGGCAGATACGCAGTATTTT. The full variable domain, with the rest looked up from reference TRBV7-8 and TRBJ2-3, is GAGVSQSPRYKVAKRGQDVALRCDPISGHVSLFWYQQALGQGPEFLTYFQNEAQLDKSGLPSDRFFAERPEGSVSTLKIQRTQQEDSAVYLCASSSSGGGRADTQYFGPGTRLTVL.

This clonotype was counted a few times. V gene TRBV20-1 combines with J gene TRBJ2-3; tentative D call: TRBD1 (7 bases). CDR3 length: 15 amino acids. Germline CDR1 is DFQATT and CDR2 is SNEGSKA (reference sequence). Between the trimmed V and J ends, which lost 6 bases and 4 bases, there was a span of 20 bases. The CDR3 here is CSAAGGRLGADTQYF. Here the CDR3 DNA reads TGCAGTGCGGCAGGGGGGCGGTTAGGTGCAGATACGCAGTATTTT.

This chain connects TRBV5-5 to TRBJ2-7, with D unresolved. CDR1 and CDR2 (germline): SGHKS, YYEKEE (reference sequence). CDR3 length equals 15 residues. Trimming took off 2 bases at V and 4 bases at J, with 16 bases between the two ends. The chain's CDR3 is CASSFATPETYEQYV. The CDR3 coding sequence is TGTGCCAGCAGCTTCGCCACTCCGGAAACTTACGAGCAGTACGTC.

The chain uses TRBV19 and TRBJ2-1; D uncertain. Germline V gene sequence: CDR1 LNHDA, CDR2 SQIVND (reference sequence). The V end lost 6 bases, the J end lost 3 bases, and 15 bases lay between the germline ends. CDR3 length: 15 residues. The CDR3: CASRSGPPLYNEQFF. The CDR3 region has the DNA TGTGCCAGTAGATCCGGGCCTCCCCTCTACAATGAGCAGTTCTTC.

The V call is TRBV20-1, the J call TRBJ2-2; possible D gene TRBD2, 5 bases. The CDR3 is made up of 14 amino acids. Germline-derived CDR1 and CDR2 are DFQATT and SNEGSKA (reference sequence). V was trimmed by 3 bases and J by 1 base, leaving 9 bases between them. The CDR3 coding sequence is TGCAGTGCTAGGATCCGGGGGAACACCGGGGAGCTGTTTTTT. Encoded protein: CSARIRGNTGELFF.

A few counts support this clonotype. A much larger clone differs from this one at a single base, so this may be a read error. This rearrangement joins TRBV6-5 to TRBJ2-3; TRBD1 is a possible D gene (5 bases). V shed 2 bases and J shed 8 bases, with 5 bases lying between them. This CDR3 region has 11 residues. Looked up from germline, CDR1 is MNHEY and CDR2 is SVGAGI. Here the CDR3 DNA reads TGTGCCAGCAGTTACGGGGCTACGCAGTATTTT. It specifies CASSYGATQYF.

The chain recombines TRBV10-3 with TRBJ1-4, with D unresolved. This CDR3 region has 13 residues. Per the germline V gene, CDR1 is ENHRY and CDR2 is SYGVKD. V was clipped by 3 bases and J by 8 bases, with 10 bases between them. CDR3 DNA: TGTGCCATCAGTGACGGACGCTGGGAAAAACTGTTTTTT. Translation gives CAISDGRWEKLFF.

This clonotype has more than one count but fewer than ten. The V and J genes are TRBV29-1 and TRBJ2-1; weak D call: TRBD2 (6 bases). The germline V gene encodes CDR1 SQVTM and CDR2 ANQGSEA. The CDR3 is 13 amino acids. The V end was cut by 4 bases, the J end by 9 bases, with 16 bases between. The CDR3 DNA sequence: TGCAGCGTTGTCGGTAGCGGAGTGGGTGAGCAGTTCTTC. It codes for CSVVGSGVGEQFF.

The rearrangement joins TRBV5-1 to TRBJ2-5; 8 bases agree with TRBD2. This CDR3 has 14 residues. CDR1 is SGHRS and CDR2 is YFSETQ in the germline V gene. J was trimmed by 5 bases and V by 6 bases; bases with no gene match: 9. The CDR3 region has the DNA TGCGCCAGCACCCTATTAGCGGGACCCGAGACCCAGTACTTC. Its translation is CASTLLAGPETQYF.

CDR3 DNA sequence: TGCAGTGCAGGACCTTCGGGACTAGCGTACAATGAGCAGTTCTTC. This translates into CSAGPSGLAYNEQFF. The genes are TRBV20-1 and TRBJ2-1; 10 bases are shared with TRBD2. V shed 6 bases and J 4 bases; nucleotides not matched to a gene: 9. This CDR3 has 15 amino acids. In germline, CDR1 is DFQATT, CDR2 SNEGSKA (reference sequence).

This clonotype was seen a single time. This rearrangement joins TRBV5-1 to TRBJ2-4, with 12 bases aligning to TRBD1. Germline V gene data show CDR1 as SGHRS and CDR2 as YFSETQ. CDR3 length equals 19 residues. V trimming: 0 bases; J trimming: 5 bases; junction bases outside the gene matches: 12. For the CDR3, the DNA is TGCGCCAGCAGCTTGGGGCCGGGACAGGGGGCGGTTGGCGAAAACATTCAGTACTTC. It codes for CASSLGPGQGAVGENIQYF.

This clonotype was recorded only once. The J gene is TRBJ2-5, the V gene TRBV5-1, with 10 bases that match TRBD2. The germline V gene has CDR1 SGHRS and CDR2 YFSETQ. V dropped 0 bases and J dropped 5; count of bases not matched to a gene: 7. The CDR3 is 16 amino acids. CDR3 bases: TGCGCCAGCAGCTTGGTGACTAGCGGGCCTGCGGAGACCCAGTACTTC. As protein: CASSLVTSGPAETQYF.

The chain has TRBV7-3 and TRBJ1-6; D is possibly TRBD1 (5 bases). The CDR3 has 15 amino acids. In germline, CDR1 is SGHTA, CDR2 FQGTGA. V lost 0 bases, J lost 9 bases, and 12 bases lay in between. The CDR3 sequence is CASSLTGALSSPLHF. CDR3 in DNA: TGTGCCAGCAGCTTAACAGGGGCTCTGAGTTCACCCCTCCACTTT.

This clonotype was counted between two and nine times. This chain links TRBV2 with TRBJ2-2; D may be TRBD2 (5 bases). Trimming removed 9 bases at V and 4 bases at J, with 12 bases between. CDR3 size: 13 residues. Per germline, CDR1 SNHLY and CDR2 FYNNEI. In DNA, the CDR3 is TGTGCCAGTGGCGGAGGTATCACCGGGGAGCTGTTTTTT. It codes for CASGGGITGELFF.

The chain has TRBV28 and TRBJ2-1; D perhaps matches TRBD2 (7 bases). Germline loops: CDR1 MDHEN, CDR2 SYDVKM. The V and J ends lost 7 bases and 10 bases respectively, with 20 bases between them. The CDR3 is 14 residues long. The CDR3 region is CASKGGTNGGEQFF. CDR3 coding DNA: TGTGCCAGCAAGGGGGGGACGAATGGAGGAGAGCAGTTCTTC.

The CDR3 sequence: CAIRRTEQETQYF. The DNA for the CDR3 is TGTGCCATCAGAAGGACCGAACAAGAGACCCAGTACTTC. The chain employs TRBV10-3 and TRBJ2-5; D unresolved. With 6 bases removed from V and 2 bases from J, the gap between germline ends came to 10 bases. The germline V gene encodes CDR1 ENHRY and CDR2 SYGVKD. This CDR3 comprises 13 residues.